This passage covers 9 T cell receptor beta chains from one sample sequenced in a study of human T cells and chemical hapten exposure. TCRdb reprocessed the RACE reads with MiXCR, giving one entry per CDR3 protein. The profile covers some 36,000 distinct CDR3 sequences, with 6.5% to 8% appearing a single time and roughly 1.3% taken by the ten largest. Time point noted: pre-sensitization, week 0. As for treatment: therapeutic diphenylcyclopropenone sensitization with weekly scalp DPC. The specimen was whole blood, collected in connection with sensitization to the hapten diphenylcyclopropenone (DPC). These TCRs come from a woman in her forties or fifties with alopecia areata. Some clones in this sample may be carry-over from other donors' samples.

This clonotype was seen repeatedly, ten times or more. V and J are TRBV11-2 and TRBJ1-6; TRBD1 agrees at 7 bases. Germline CDR1 and CDR2: SGHAT and FQNNGV. The CDR3 has 15 amino acids. After removal of 3 bases from V and 6 bases from J, the junction contained 5 bases not matched to a gene. The CDR3 region has the DNA TGTGCCAGCAGCTTGTGGACAGGCGTTAATTCACCCCTCCACTTT. Translating it yields CASSLWTGVNSPLHF.

This clonotype was seen repeatedly, ten times or more. The rearrangement links TRBV18 to TRBJ2-3; a possible D gene is TRBD2 (6 bases). The germline V gene has CDR1 KGHSH and CDR2 LQKENI. The CDR3 is 17 residues long. Trimming stripped 3 bases from V and 4 bases from J, with 20 bases between. In DNA, the CDR3 is TGTGCCAGCTCACCCATCCGGGCTAGCGACGGGGCAGATACGCAGTATTTT. Amino acids: CASSPIRASDGADTQYF. The full variable domain, rest sourced from reference TRBV18 and TRBJ2-3, is NAGVMQNPRHLVRRRGQEARLRCSPMKGHSHVYWYRQLPEEGLKFMVYLQKENIIDESGMPKERFSAEFPKEGPSILRIQQVVRGDSAAYFCASSPIRASDGADTQYFGPGTRLTVL.

The chain uses TRBV20-1 and TRBJ2-3; D gene unclear. Looked up from germline, CDR1 is DFQATT and CDR2 is SNEGSKA (reference sequence). Trimming cost V 3 bases and J 2 bases, with 12 bases left between them. The CDR3 has 14 amino acids. CDR3 sequence reads: CSASPRVATDTQYF. The CDR3 bases are TGCAGTGCTAGCCCCCGGGTGGCCACAGATACGCAGTATTTT.

This clonotype was detected many times. The chain has TRBV2 and TRBJ2-6, with 13 bases fitting TRBD2. The CDR3 is 20 amino acids. Germline values: CDR1 SNHLY, CDR2 FYNNEI. V shed 8 bases and J 4 bases; nucleotides not matched to a gene: 17. CDR3 amino acids: CASWANAGLAGVPGANVLTF. CDR3 coding DNA: TGTGCCAGCTGGGCAAACGCAGGACTAGCGGGAGTGCCCGGGGCCAACGTCCTGACTTTC.

The table lists this clonotype with many counts. This chain joins TRBV27 and TRBJ2-2, with D perhaps TRBD1 (6 bases). The CDR3 consists of 15 residues. Germline CDR1 MNHEY, CDR2 SMNVEV (reference sequence). Trimming removed 6 bases from V and 4 bases from J, with 15 bases in between. The DNA of the CDR3 is TGTGCCAGCAGACCTTACAGGGCGGGCACCGGGGAGCTGTTTTTT. Amino acid sequence: CASRPYRAGTGELFF.

CDR3 DNA sequence: TGTGCCAGCAGTCCTGGACAGGGCTTTGATGGGGGCTACGAGCAGTACTTC. This codes for CASSPGQGFDGGYEQYF. The genes are TRBV6-2 or TRBV6-3 and TRBJ2-7; 8 bases line up with TRBD1. The CDR3 sequence is 17 residues long. Trimming took 5 bases from V and 3 from J; bases not matched to a gene: 15. Looked up from germline, CDR1 is MNHEY and CDR2 is SVGEGT.

This clonotype was counted many times. The V gene is TRBV2, the J gene TRBJ1-1; D is perhaps TRBD1 (6 bases). Germline-derived CDR1 and CDR2 are SNHLY and FYNNEI. This CDR3 contains 15 residues. Trimming removed 6 bases at V and 0 bases at J, with 14 bases between. The CDR3 is CASSGVGQMNTEAFF. CDR3 coding DNA: TGTGCCAGCAGCGGGGTAGGACAGATGAACACTGAAGCTTTCTTT.

The sample holds a few counts of this clonotype. The rearrangement uses TRBV6-5 and TRBJ2-3; D is undetermined. In germline, CDR1 is MNHEY, CDR2 SVGAGI. V was clipped by 0 bases and J by 6 bases, with 10 bases between them. This CDR3 spans 14 amino acids. The CDR3 region has the DNA TGTGCCAGCAGTTACTCGAGTAGGGTTGATACGCAGTATTTT. This gives the protein CASSYSSRVDTQYF.

Details on this clonotype: Its ends do not fully match the called genes, so a read error is possible. The rearrangement joins TRBV7-9 to TRBJ2-1; D is perhaps TRBD1 (5 bases). CDR3 length equals 17 residues. From germline, CDR1 is SEHNR and CDR2 FQNEAQ (reference sequence). The CDR3, as DNA: TGTGTCAGCAGCTTAAGGGCAGGGCTTGGCTCCTACAATGAGCAGTTCTTC. Residues: CVSSLRAGLGSYNEQFF.